The clone carrying this TCR beta chain was detected only a few times. Antigen: not known. CDR3 length equals 17 residues. Trimming took off 0 bases at V and 1 base at J, with 18 bases between the two ends. Germline V gives CDR1 GTSNPN, CDR2 SVGIG (reference sequence). These data come from a study of cytomegalovirus exposure and HLA in healthy donors. Regarding the study as a whole: Across donors, sequencing depth was assumed by presence/absence analyses to be roughly uniform.

Amplification used 60 Vbeta primers and 13 Jbeta primers. Repertoires were generated with immunoSEQ multiplex PCR, while TCRdb's copy carries only in-frame clones and drops some. The sample includes over 100,000 clones, approximately 70% seen only once; the top ten take nearly 0.9%. Input material: PBMCs. The source is a woman aged 25-40 years in good health and CMV-seronegative. The chain couples TRBV30 to TRBJ1-2; maybe TRBD1 (5 bases). The CDR3 region is CAWSVGVTAPRNYGYTF. CDR3 DNA: TGTGCCTGGAGTGTAGGGGTGACTGCTCCCCGTAACTATGGCTACACCTTC.